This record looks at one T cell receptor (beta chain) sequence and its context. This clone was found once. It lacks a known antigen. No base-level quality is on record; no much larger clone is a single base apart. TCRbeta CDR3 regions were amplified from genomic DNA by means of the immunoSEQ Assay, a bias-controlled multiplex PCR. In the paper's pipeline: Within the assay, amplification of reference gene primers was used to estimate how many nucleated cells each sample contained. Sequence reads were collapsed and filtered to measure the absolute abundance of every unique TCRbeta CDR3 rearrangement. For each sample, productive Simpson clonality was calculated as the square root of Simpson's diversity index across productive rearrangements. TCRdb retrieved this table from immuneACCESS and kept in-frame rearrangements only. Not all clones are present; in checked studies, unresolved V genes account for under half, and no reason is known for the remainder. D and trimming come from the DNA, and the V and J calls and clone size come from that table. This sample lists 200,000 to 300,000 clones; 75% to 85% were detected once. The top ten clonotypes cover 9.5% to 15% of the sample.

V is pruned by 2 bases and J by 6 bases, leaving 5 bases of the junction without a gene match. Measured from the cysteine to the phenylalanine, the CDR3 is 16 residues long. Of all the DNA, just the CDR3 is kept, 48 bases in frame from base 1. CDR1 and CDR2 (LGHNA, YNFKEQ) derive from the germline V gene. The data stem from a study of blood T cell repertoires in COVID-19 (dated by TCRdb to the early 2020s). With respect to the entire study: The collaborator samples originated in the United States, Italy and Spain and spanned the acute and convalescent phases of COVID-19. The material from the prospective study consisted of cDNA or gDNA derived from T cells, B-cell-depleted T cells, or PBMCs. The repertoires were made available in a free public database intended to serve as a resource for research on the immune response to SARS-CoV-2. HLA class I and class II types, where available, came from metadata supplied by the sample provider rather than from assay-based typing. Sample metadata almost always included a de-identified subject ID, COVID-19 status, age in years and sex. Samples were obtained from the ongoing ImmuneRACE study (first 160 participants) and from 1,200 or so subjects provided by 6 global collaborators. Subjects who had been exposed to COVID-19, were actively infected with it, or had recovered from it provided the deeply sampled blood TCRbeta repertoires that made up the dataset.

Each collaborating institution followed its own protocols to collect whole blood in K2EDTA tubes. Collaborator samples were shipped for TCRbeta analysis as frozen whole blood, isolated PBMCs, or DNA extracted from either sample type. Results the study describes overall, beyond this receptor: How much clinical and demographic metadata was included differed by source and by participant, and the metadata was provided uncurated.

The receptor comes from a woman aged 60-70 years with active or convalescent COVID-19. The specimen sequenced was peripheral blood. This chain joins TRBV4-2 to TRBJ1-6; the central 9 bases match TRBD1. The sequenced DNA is TGTGCCAGCAGCCAAACACCGGGACAGGGTAATTCACCCCTCCACTTT. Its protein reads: CASSQTPGQGNSPLHF.